These 31 T cell receptor beta chains share one sample of origin, sequenced in a study of blood T cell repertoires in COVID-19. The method was immunoSEQ multiplex PCR; TCRdb's version includes in-frame clones alone and lacks a portion of them. The sample has 310,000 or so clones; roughly nine tenths are singletons. The sample taken for sequencing was peripheral blood. These receptors were taken from a woman aged 50 to 65 who had recovered from COVID-19.

The chain combines TRBV2 with TRBJ1-5; a weak D match, TRBD1 (6 bases). This CDR3 is built from 14 residues. Trimming took 3 bases from V and 6 from J, leaving 12 bases between them. The germline gives CDR1 SNHLY, CDR2 FYNNEI. The CDR3 DNA reads as TGTGCCAGCAGTGATCTAACAGGGACTCAGCCCCAGCATTTT. Amino acid sequence: CASSDLTGTQPQHF.

The gene calls are TRBV5-1 and TRBJ2-3; 13 nucleotides line up with TRBD2. From germline, CDR1 is SGHRS and CDR2 YFSETQ. The CDR3 is 16 amino acids. With 2 bases clipped from V and 4 bases from J, the junction kept 4 bases outside the gene matches. Here the CDR3 reads CASSFGTSGAADTQYF. The CDR3 DNA reads as TGCGCCAGCAGCTTTGGGACTAGCGGGGCCGCAGATACGCAGTATTTT.

This sequence joins TRBV30 and TRBJ2-7; a possible D gene is TRBD2 (5 bases). This CDR3 has 13 residues. Trimming left V 3 bases short and J 6 bases short, with 15 bases between. Looked up from germline, CDR1 is GTSNPN and CDR2 is SVGIG (reference sequence). The CDR3 loop reads CAWSEGGLGEQYF. CDR3 nucleotide sequence: TGTGCCTGGAGCGAGGGTGGTCTAGGCGAGCAGTACTTC.

V gene TRBV4-3 combines with J gene TRBJ2-7, with TRBD2 matching 10 bases. With V trimmed by 6 bases and J by 1 base, 6 bases remained unmatched. The CDR3 has 15 amino acids. Germline CDR1 LGHNA, CDR2 YSLEER. The DNA for the CDR3 is TGCGCCAGCAGTTTGACTAGCGGGCTTTCCTACGAGCAGTACTTC. Its translation is CASSLTSGLSYEQYF.

This chain uses TRBV19 with TRBJ1-1; tentatively, D is TRBD1 (5 bases). Trimming removed 7 bases at V and 5 bases at J, with 20 bases between. Per the germline V gene, CDR1 is LNHDA and CDR2 is SQIVND (reference sequence). This CDR3 has 15 amino acids. As DNA, the CDR3 is TGTGCCAGTACCCGCCCGGGGGTCCAAAGTACTGAAGCTTTCTTT. Translated: CASTRPGVQSTEAFF.

The chain combines TRBV9 with TRBJ2-1; D call uncertain. The CDR3 has 11 amino acids. From germline, CDR1 is SGDLS and CDR2 YYNGEE. V was shortened by 3 bases and J by 9 bases, with 7 bases between the two germline ends. CDR3 bases: TGTGCCAGCAGCGACTCCGGTGAGCAGTTCTTC. It is translated as CASSDSGEQFF.

The V gene is TRBV5-5, the J gene TRBJ1-1, with D unresolved. V was cut by 2 bases and J by 1 base, with 6 bases left in between. Looked up from germline, CDR1 is SGHKS and CDR2 is YYEKEE (reference sequence). This CDR3 comprises 13 residues. Here the CDR3 reads CASSFPGNTEAFF. The CDR3 DNA follows: TGTGCCAGCAGCTTCCCCGGGAACACTGAAGCTTTCTTT.

The J gene is TRBJ2-1, the V gene TRBV28, with TRBD2 as a possible D gene (5 bases). V was cut by 5 bases and J by 9 bases, with 17 bases left in between. CDR3 length equals 14 residues. Germline values: CDR1 MDHEN, CDR2 SYDVKM. CDR3 in amino acids: CASSPIGLDGEQFF. CDR3 sequence (DNA): TGTGCCAGCAGTCCAATAGGACTCGACGGTGAGCAGTTCTTC.

The chain combines TRBV12-3 or TRBV12-4 with TRBJ2-7; tentatively, D is TRBD2 (5 bases). Trimming shortened V by 8 bases and J by 4 bases, and 6 bases separated the two germline ends. The CDR3 loop spans 10 amino acids. The DNA of the CDR3 is TGTGCCAGCGGCGGGTACGAGCAGTACTTC. Amino acid sequence: CASGGYEQYF.

This chain uses TRBV6-2 or TRBV6-3 with TRBJ1-1; tentative D call: TRBD1 (5 bases). Germline V gene data show CDR1 as MNHEY and CDR2 as SVGEGT. V was shortened by 4 bases and J by 0 bases, with 18 bases between the two germline ends. This CDR3 is 17 amino acids long. The CDR3 sequence is CASSFITFGGVNTEAFF. Here the CDR3 DNA reads TGTGCCAGCAGTTTCATAACTTTCGGGGGAGTGAACACTGAAGCTTTCTTT.

This clone was seen once. The V call is TRBV27, the J call TRBJ2-7; D might be TRBD2 (5 bases). Germline assignment: CDR1 MNHEY and CDR2 SMNVEV (reference sequence). V gave up 2 bases and J gave up 7 bases, with 9 bases separating them. The CDR3 length is 12 residues. This CDR3 reads CASSLRGREQYF. In nucleotides, the CDR3 is TGTGCCAGCAGTTTACGGGGTAGGGAGCAGTACTTC.

V gene TRBV27 combines with J gene TRBJ2-1, with 8 bases lining up with TRBD2. V gave up 6 bases and J gave up 3 bases; unmatched junction bases: 7. The CDR3 consists of 15 residues. CDR1 and CDR2 from the germline V gene are MNHEY and SMNVEV (reference sequence). In DNA, the CDR3 is TGTGCCAGCAGCTCGGGGGGGGGACGCTACAATGAGCAGTTCTTC. Translation gives CASSSGGGRYNEQFF.

This chain connects TRBV29-1 to TRBJ1-1; D unclear. The CDR3 has 14 residues. With 7 bases removed from V and 3 bases from J, the gap between germline ends came to 18 bases. In germline, CDR1 is SQVTM, CDR2 ANQGSEA. In nucleotides, the CDR3 is TGCAGCGGTGCCTATCTTTTGCCTCACACTGAAGCTTTCTTT. This codes for CSGAYLLPHTEAFF.

This clone has only one observation. This rearrangement joins TRBV5-8 to TRBJ2-3; D might be TRBD1 (6 bases). This CDR3 contains 15 residues. The V end was cut by 0 bases, the J end by 6 bases, with 14 bases between. Germline V gene data show CDR1 as SGHTS and CDR2 as YDEGEE. The CDR3 loop reads CASSLEARGGDTQYF. CDR3 in DNA: TGTGCCAGCAGCTTGGAGGCCAGGGGCGGTGATACGCAGTATTTT.

The table lists this clone with a count of one. J is TRBJ2-7 and V is TRBV5-4; 9 bases match TRBD1. V dropped 1 base and J dropped 5; count of bases not matched to a gene: 7. Germline assignment: CDR1 SGHNT and CDR2 YYREEE (reference sequence). This CDR3 contains 15 residues. The CDR3 reads CASSLPGTGLHEQYF. The CDR3 DNA reads as TGTGCCAGCAGCTTGCCAGGGACAGGGTTACACGAGCAGTACTTC.

The rearrangement uses TRBV9 and TRBJ1-2; 9 positions match TRBD1. Germline lookup yields CDR1 SGDLS and CDR2 YYNGEE. V dropped 4 bases and J dropped 2; count of bases not matched to a gene: 6. The CDR3 has 15 residues. CDR3 in DNA: TGTGCCAGCAGCCCCCGGACAGGGGCCAACTATGGCTACACCTTC. This codes for CASSPRTGANYGYTF. Full variable domain (remainder filled in from reference TRBV9 and TRBJ1-2): DSGVTQTPKHLITATGQRVTLRCSPRSGDLSVYWYQQSLDQGLQFLIQYYNGEERAKGNILERFSAQQFPDLHSELNLSSLELGDSALYFCASSPRTGANYGYTFGSGTRLTVV.

The V gene is TRBV28, the J gene TRBJ2-7, with 9 bases that match TRBD2. The germline V gene encodes CDR1 MDHEN and CDR2 SYDVKM. The trim removed 6 bases at V and 0 bases at J, leaving 9 bases unmatched. This CDR3 is built from 16 residues. The CDR3 DNA is TGTGCCAGCAGCTCCATTGGACTAGCGAACTCCTACGAGCAGTACTTC. It is translated as CASSSIGLANSYEQYF. Drawing the rest from reference TRBV28 and TRBJ2-7, the complete variable domain is DVKVTQSSRYLVKRTGEKVFLECVQDMDHENMFWYRQDPGLGLRLIYFSYDVKMKEKGDIPEGYSVSREKKERFSLILESASTNQTSMYLCASSSIGLANSYEQYFGPGTRLTVT.

This clone was found once. The chain recombines TRBV7-2 with TRBJ2-3, with TRBD1 as a possible D gene (6 bases). This CDR3 has 14 amino acids. Per germline, CDR1 SGHTA and CDR2 FQGNSA. With 5 bases removed from V and 4 bases from J, the gap between germline ends came to 13 bases. The CDR3, as DNA: TGTGCCAGCAGCGCAGGGACACCACCAGATACGCAGTATTTT. It yields the protein CASSAGTPPDTQYF.

This clone was seen just once. In nucleotides, the CDR3 is TGCGCCAGCAGCCAAGCGCTCCAGTGGCGGGAGGCTGAAGCTTTCTTT. Translating it yields CASSQALQWREAEAFF. V is TRBV4-3 and J is TRBJ1-1; D not resolved. V was clipped by 1 base and J by 6 bases, with 18 bases between them. The CDR3 length is 16 residues. Looked up from germline, CDR1 is LGHNA and CDR2 is YSLEER.

J is TRBJ1-2 and V is TRBV7-8; 9 nucleotides match TRBD1. This CDR3 has 17 residues. Per the germline V gene, CDR1 is SGHVS and CDR2 is FQNEAQ. J gave up 5 bases and V 2 bases, and 12 bases lay outside the gene matches. The CDR3 DNA is TGTGCCAGCAGCTTAATGCGGTCCGGGACAGGGAAATATGGCTACACCTTC. Protein sequence: CASSLMRSGTGKYGYTF.

The V and J genes are TRBV6-6 and TRBJ1-2; the match to TRBD1 covers 9 bases. The CDR3 spans 17 residues. The trim removed 5 bases at V and 4 bases at J, leaving 14 bases unmatched. Germline V gene lookup returns CDR1 MNHNY and CDR2 SVGAGI (reference sequence). The CDR3 sequence: CASSPHLGTGTIYGYTF. The CDR3 coding sequence is TGTGCCAGCAGTCCCCACCTCGGGACAGGGACTATCTATGGCTACACCTTC.

The gene calls are TRBV29-1 and TRBJ2-7; 7 nucleotides agree with TRBD1. This CDR3 region has 14 residues. Germline lookup yields CDR1 SQVTM and CDR2 ANQGSEA. Trimming at V came to 4 bases and at J to 3 bases, leaving 9 bases not matched to a gene. CDR3 region: CSVARDSNGYEQYF. In DNA form, the CDR3 reads TGCAGCGTTGCTAGGGACAGCAACGGCTACGAGCAGTACTTC.

The V and J genes are TRBV28 and TRBJ2-2; 12 nucleotides align to TRBD2. The CDR3 sequence is 17 residues long. The germline CDR1 and CDR2 sequences are MDHEN and SYDVKM. With V trimmed by 3 bases and J by 6 bases, 8 bases remained unmatched. The CDR3 sequence: CASSFPFGLAGPGELFF. DNA for the CDR3: TGTGCCAGCAGTTTCCCGTTCGGACTAGCGGGGCCCGGGGAGCTGTTTTTT.

The chain joins TRBV7-2 to TRBJ2-5; D remains ambiguous. CDR3 length: 13 amino acids. Germline V gene sequence: CDR1 SGHTA, CDR2 FQGNSA. V gave up 3 bases and J gave up 5 bases, with 10 bases separating them. The CDR3 DNA reads as TGTGCCAGCAGCTTTACTAAGCAGGAGACCCAGTACTTC. Protein sequence: CASSFTKQETQYF.

The CDR3 region has the DNA TGTGCCTGGAGTCTATCTGCCGGGTCAGATTCACCCCTCCACTTT. Its translation: CAWSLSAGSDSPLHF. The chain recombines TRBV30 with TRBJ1-6; D not resolved. The CDR3 totals 15 residues. The V end lost 2 bases, the J end lost 8 bases, and 16 bases lay between the germline ends. Germline-derived CDR1 and CDR2 are GTSNPN and SVGIG (reference sequence).

This clone was seen once. The V gene is TRBV5-5, the J gene TRBJ1-1, with 11 bases that match TRBD1. This CDR3 region has 16 residues. Looked up from germline, CDR1 is SGHKS and CDR2 is YYEKEE (reference sequence). V shed 5 bases, J shed 1 base, and the junction held 7 bases outside the gene matches. The CDR3 DNA sequence: TGTGCCAGCAGGCCCGGGACAGGGGGATGGAACACTGAAGCTTTCTTT. It yields the protein CASRPGTGGWNTEAFF.

This clone was found a few times. The chain is built from TRBV4-3 and TRBJ2-6; D might be TRBD2 (6 bases). Trimming cost V 1 base and J 0 bases, with 13 bases left between them. The CDR3 covers 18 residues. The germline V gene encodes CDR1 LGHNA and CDR2 YSLEER. CDR3: CASSQAGDSYSGANVLTF. CDR3 coding DNA: TGCGCCAGCAGCCAAGCGGGAGACAGTTACTCTGGGGCCAACGTCCTGACTTTC.

This clone came up once. The chain joins TRBV7-6 to TRBJ2-7; weak D call: TRBD2 (6 bases). Germline CDR1 reads SGHVS; CDR2 reads FNYEAQ. The CDR3 runs 15 residues. The V and J ends lost 3 bases and 2 bases respectively, with 14 bases between them. Here the CDR3 reads CASSLHPGLPYEQYF. In DNA, the CDR3 is TGTGCCAGCAGCTTGCACCCGGGACTCCCCTACGAGCAGTACTTC. Combining the CDR3 with reference TRBV7-6 and TRBJ2-7 gives the whole variable domain GAGVSQSPRYKVTKRGQDVALRCDPISGHVSLYWYRQALGQGPEFLTYFNYEAQQDKSGLPNDRFSAERPEGSISTLTIQRTEQRDSAMYRCASSLHPGLPYEQYFGPGTRLTVT.

The V call is TRBV4-1, the J call TRBJ1-1; 8 bases agree with TRBD1. This CDR3 region has 15 residues. Germline V gene lookup returns CDR1 MGHRA and CDR2 YSYEKL. J lost 5 bases, V lost 7 bases, and 12 bases had no gene match. In nucleotides, the CDR3 is TGCGCCAGCACCTATCGGCAACAGGGGGGGACTGAAGCTTTCTTT. Protein product: CASTYRQQGGTEAFF.

The J gene is TRBJ2-2, the V gene TRBV15; 7 bases agree with TRBD2. The germline CDR1 and CDR2 sequences are LNHNV and YYDKDF (reference sequence). J was trimmed by 1 base and V by 0 bases; bases with no gene match: 5. The CDR3 has 17 residues. The CDR3 DNA reads TGTGCCACCAGCAGAGATTTTTGGGGGGGGAACACCGGGGAGCTGTTTTTT. Protein: CATSRDFWGGNTGELFF.

The rearrangement uses TRBV25-1 and TRBJ2-5, with a weak D call TRBD2 (5 bases). This CDR3 contains 14 residues. V dropped 3 bases and J dropped 2 bases, with 10 bases sitting between them. Germline CDR1 reads MGHDK; CDR2 reads SYGVNS. CDR3 DNA: TGTGCCAGCAGTGATATGAAGCGGCAAGAGACCCAGTACTTC. Translation: CASSDMKRQETQYF.